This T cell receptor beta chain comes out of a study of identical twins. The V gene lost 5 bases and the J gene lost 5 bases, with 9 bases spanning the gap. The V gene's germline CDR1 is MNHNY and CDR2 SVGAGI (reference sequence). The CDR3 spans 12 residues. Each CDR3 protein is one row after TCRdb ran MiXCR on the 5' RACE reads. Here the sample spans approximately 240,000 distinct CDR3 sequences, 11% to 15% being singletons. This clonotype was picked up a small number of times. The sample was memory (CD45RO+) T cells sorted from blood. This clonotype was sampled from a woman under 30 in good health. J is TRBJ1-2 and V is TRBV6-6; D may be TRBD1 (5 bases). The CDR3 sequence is CASSADSYGYTF. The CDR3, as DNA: TGTGCCAGCAGTGCTGACAGTTATGGCTACACCTTC.